The 3 T cell receptor beta chains given below trace back to one sample, sequenced in a study of monozygotic twins with inflammatory bowel disease. TCRdb derives one entry per CDR3 protein from the 5' RACE reads, leaving out DNA. The sample has a few hundred thousand distinct CDR3 sequences; the top ten hold roughly 5.3%. The sample taken for sequencing was blood. These TCRs come from a human donor with ulcerative colitis or Crohn's disease, or a healthy co-twin of an affected twin (not recorded which).

This chain links TRBV5-4 with TRBJ2-3; TCRdb's assignment of TRBD2 cannot be checked, as there is no DNA. Germline-derived CDR1 and CDR2 are SGHNT and YYREEE (reference sequence). The CDR3 consists of 15 residues. The CDR3 sequence is CASSRLAGEGGTQYF. The whole variable domain, remainder taken from reference TRBV5-4 and TRBJ2-3, is ETGVTQSPTHLIKTRGQQVTLRCSSQSGHNTVSWYQQALGQGPQFIFQYYREEENGRGNFPPRFSGLQFPNYSSELNVNALELDDSALYLCASSRLAGEGGTQYFGPGTRLTVL.

V is TRBV9 and J is TRBJ2-1; TCRdb proposes TRBD2, but this gene call is untestable without DNA. The CDR3 is 16 residues long. CDR1 is SGDLS and CDR2 is YYNGEE in the germline V gene. CDR3 protein: CASSVKVGGRDNEQFF. Using reference TRBV9 and TRBJ2-1 for the parts outside the CDR3, the full variable domain is DSGVTQTPKHLITATGQRVTLRCSPRSGDLSVYWYQQSLDQGLQFLIQYYNGEERAKGNILERFSAQQFPDLHSELNLSSLELGDSALYFCASSVKVGGRDNEQFFGPGTRLTVL.

The rearrangement uses TRBV20-1 and TRBJ1-5. CDR1 and CDR2 (germline): DFQATT, SNEGSKA (reference sequence). The CDR3 sequence is 14 residues long. The CDR3 loop reads CSARLGVSNQPQHF.